These 32 T cell receptor beta chains share one sample of origin, sequenced in a study of yellow fever vaccine responses in identical twins. TCRdb re-called the RT-PCR reads through MiXCR, storing one row per CDR3 protein. The sample holds over 15,000 distinct CDR3 sequences, roughly two thirds seen once. The sample in question was T cells from blood (PBMCs), unsorted or a sorted subset (not recorded which), obtained before or after yellow fever vaccination (not recorded which). Receptors were obtained from a young woman who received the yellow fever vaccine.

The rearrangement joins TRBV7-7 to TRBJ2-5; D is perhaps TRBD2 (5 bases). This CDR3 comprises 13 residues. Germline assignment: CDR1 SSHAT and CDR2 FNYEAQ (reference sequence). The V gene lost 3 bases and the J gene lost 5 bases, with 10 bases spanning the gap. CDR3 region: CASSFTRAETQYF. The CDR3 DNA follows: TGTGCCAGCAGCTTCACTAGGGCGGAGACCCAGTACTTC. Drawing the rest from reference TRBV7-7 and TRBJ2-5, the complete variable domain is GAGVSQSPRYKVTKRGQDVTLRCDPISSHATLYWYQQALGQGPEFLTYFNYEAQPDKSGLPSDRFSAERPEGSISTLTIQRTEQRDSAMYRCASSFTRAETQYFGPGTRLLVL.

This clonotype was counted between two and nine times. The chain combines TRBV4-2 with TRBJ2-2; D gene uncertain. Trimming took off 2 bases at V and 0 bases at J, with 10 bases between the two ends. Germline V gene sequence: CDR1 LGHNA, CDR2 YNFKEQ. The CDR3 extends over 16 amino acids. CDR3 nucleotides: TGTGCCAGCAGCCAATACCAGTCAGCGAACACCGGGGAGCTGTTTTTT. It specifies CASSQYQSANTGELFF.

The V gene is TRBV9, the J gene TRBJ1-1, with a tentative D call TRBD1 (5 bases). Trimming removed 2 bases at V and 0 bases at J, with 8 bases between. This CDR3 is 14 amino acids long. CDR1 and CDR2 from the germline V gene are SGDLS and YYNGEE. The CDR3 sequence is CASSVDRVNTEAFF. The CDR3 DNA sequence: TGTGCCAGCAGCGTCGACAGAGTGAACACTGAAGCTTTCTTT.

The gene calls are TRBV27 and TRBJ1-1; D remains unclear. The V gene lost 7 bases and the J gene lost 8 bases, with 17 bases spanning the gap. The germline V gene has CDR1 MNHEY and CDR2 SMNVEV (reference sequence). This CDR3 has 13 residues. CDR3 protein: CASKGSAHLEAFF. The CDR3 DNA reads TGTGCCAGCAAAGGGTCGGCCCATCTCGAAGCTTTCTTT.

The V call is TRBV7-8, the J call TRBJ2-3, with D possibly being TRBD1 (6 bases). CDR1 and CDR2 from the germline V gene are SGHVS and FQNEAQ. The CDR3 has 15 residues. Trimming removed 0 bases at V and 3 bases at J, with 10 bases between. In nucleotides, the CDR3 is TGTGCCAGCAGCTTAGCGCGCCAGGGGACAGATACGCAGTATTTT. Its translation is CASSLARQGTDTQYF.

This clonotype was picked up a small number of times. The rearrangement joins TRBV11-1 to TRBJ2-1; TRBD2 aligns across 10 bases. The CDR3 is 14 residues long. CDR1 is SGHAT and CDR2 is FQDESV in the germline V gene (reference sequence). After removal of 6 bases from V and 10 bases from J, the junction contained 9 bases not matched to a gene. The CDR3 reads CASRKAGGAAEQFF. The CDR3 DNA reads as TGTGCCAGCAGAAAAGCGGGAGGGGCCGCGGAGCAGTTCTTC.

The chain employs TRBV11-2 and TRBJ2-1; 7 nucleotides align to TRBD2. CDR1 and CDR2 (germline): SGHAT, FQNNGV. This CDR3 is built from 11 residues. The V gene end was trimmed by 5 bases and the J gene end by 10 bases; junction bases not matched to a gene: 2. In DNA, the CDR3 is TGTGCCAGCAGCATGACTAGCGAGCAGTTCTTC. This encodes CASSMTSEQFF.

This clonotype was counted only a few times. V is TRBV27 and J is TRBJ2-3; D may correspond to TRBD1 or TRBD2 (5 bases each). V was cut by 4 bases and J by 1 base, with 12 bases left in between. This CDR3 has 15 amino acids. From germline, CDR1 is MNHEY and CDR2 SMNVEV (reference sequence). CDR3 in amino acids: CASSSSGPGTDTQYF. The CDR3 region has the DNA TGTGCCAGCAGTTCCTCGGGGCCAGGCACAGATACGCAGTATTTT.

This sequence joins TRBV20-1 and TRBJ1-1; D ambiguous. This CDR3 is built from 12 residues. The germline V gene encodes CDR1 DFQATT and CDR2 SNEGSKA (reference sequence). V dropped 5 bases and J dropped 6 bases, with 13 bases sitting between them. CDR3 amino acids: CSAFKAAAEAFF. Here the CDR3 DNA reads TGCAGTGCTTTTAAGGCGGCAGCTGAAGCTTTCTTT.

V and J are TRBV6-1 and TRBJ1-1; D is ambiguous. CDR3 length: 13 amino acids. Trimming left V 8 bases short and J 7 bases short, with 17 bases between. CDR1 is MNHNS, CDR2 SASEGT, per germline. The CDR3 spells CASVKPPSVEAFF. Written as DNA, the CDR3 is TGTGCCAGCGTTAAGCCGCCATCCGTTGAAGCTTTCTTT.

This clonotype is categorized as medium-sized. The rearrangement joins TRBV2 to TRBJ1-2; TRBD1 is a possible D gene (5 bases). The V gene lost 8 bases and the J gene lost 4 bases, with 14 bases spanning the gap. The CDR3 covers 13 residues. Germline V CDR1 and CDR2: SNHLY, FYNNEI. The CDR3 bases are TGTGCCAGCGGGGGACGGGCCACCTATGGCTACACCTTC. It codes for CASGGRATYGYTF.

This chain uses TRBV2 with TRBJ1-1; tentatively, D is TRBD1 (5 bases). Germline V gives CDR1 SNHLY, CDR2 FYNNEI. V was clipped by 4 bases and J by 2 bases, with 8 bases between them. The CDR3 length is 13 residues. The CDR3 region is CASSGQLNTEAFF. DNA for the CDR3: TGTGCCAGCAGTGGACAGCTTAACACTGAAGCTTTCTTT.

This clonotype was picked up one time. The chain uses TRBV12-3 or TRBV12-4 and TRBJ1-2; TRBD1 matches 7 bases. The V segment lost 5 bases and the J segment 2 bases; nucleotides outside the gene matches: 8. This CDR3 has 15 amino acids. The CDR3 reads CASSPRQGPNYGYTF. The CDR3 nucleotides are TGTGCCAGCAGTCCCCGACAGGGCCCCAACTATGGCTACACCTTC.

The V gene is TRBV20-1, the J gene TRBJ2-3, with 12 positions matching TRBD2. Per the germline V gene, CDR1 is DFQATT and CDR2 is SNEGSKA (reference sequence). V dropped 0 bases and J dropped 4; count of bases not matched to a gene: 8. The CDR3 spans 17 residues. CDR3 residues: CSARDSGASGGADTQYF. The DNA for the CDR3 is TGCAGTGCTAGAGATTCAGGGGCTAGCGGGGGGGCAGATACGCAGTATTTT.

The genes are TRBV9 and TRBJ2-5; maybe TRBD2 (5 bases). This CDR3 has 15 amino acids. The ends were cut back, 0 bases at V and 5 bases at J, with 14 bases in the middle. Germline loops: CDR1 SGDLS, CDR2 YYNGEE. CDR3 sequence (DNA): TGTGCCAGCAGCGTAGGTTCGGACTCGTTCGAGACCCAGTACTTC. Translating gives CASSVGSDSFETQYF. The complete variable domain, with remaining parts taken from reference TRBV9 and TRBJ2-5, reads DSGVTQTPKHLITATGQRVTLRCSPRSGDLSVYWYQQSLDQGLQFLIQYYNGEERAKGNILERFSAQQFPDLHSELNLSSLELGDSALYFCASSVGSDSFETQYFGPGTRLLVL.

The chain has TRBV11-1 and TRBJ1-2, with a weak D call TRBD1 (6 bases). V dropped 6 bases and J dropped 4 bases, with 24 bases sitting between them. The CDR3 loop spans 17 amino acids. Germline V gene lookup returns CDR1 SGHAT and CDR2 FQDESV (reference sequence). CDR3 nucleotides: TGTGCCAGCAGTCCCCTCGGGGACACCGGAAACCTCTATGGCTACACCTTC. It specifies CASSPLGDTGNLYGYTF.

The rearrangement links TRBV20-1 to TRBJ2-7; 8 bases are a match to TRBD1. The V segment lost 3 bases and the J segment 2 bases; nucleotides outside the gene matches: 6. CDR3 length: 14 amino acids. Germline CDR1 is DFQATT and CDR2 is SNEGSKA (reference sequence). DNA for the CDR3: TGCAGTGCTAGGAGGGTGGACAGGGCCTACGAGCAGTACGTC. It specifies CSARRVDRAYEQYV.

V and J are TRBV11-2 and TRBJ2-7; 8 positions agree with TRBD1. CDR3 size: 15 residues. In germline, CDR1 is SGHAT, CDR2 FQNNGV. The J segment lost 5 bases and the V segment lost 0 bases, leaving 6 bases of the junction unmatched. CDR3 residues: CASSLEDRVIHEQYV. The CDR3 DNA is TGTGCCAGCAGCTTAGAGGACAGGGTAATCCACGAGCAGTACGTC.

The genes are TRBV29-1 and TRBJ2-3, with D possibly called TRBD1 or TRBD2 (6 bases each). The CDR3 consists of 13 residues. CDR1 and CDR2 (germline): SQVTM, ANQGSEA. V was clipped by 7 bases and J by 4 bases, with 15 bases between them. CDR3 loop: CSAMGGRADTQYF. The CDR3 DNA follows: TGCAGCGCGATGGGGGGCCGGGCAGATACGCAGTATTTT.

The chain has TRBV7-2 and TRBJ1-5; 7 bases are a match to TRBD1. Germline V CDR1 and CDR2: SGHTA, FQGNSA. The CDR3 is made up of 14 amino acids. V shed 0 bases, J shed 6 bases, and the junction held 2 bases outside the gene matches. The chain's CDR3 is CASSLAGGGQPQHF. Here the CDR3 DNA reads TGTGCCAGCAGCTTAGCAGGGGGCGGTCAGCCCCAGCATTTT.

This clonotype was seen a single time. This chain uses TRBV11-2 with TRBJ1-2; D remains unclear. CDR3 length equals 14 residues. V lost 0 bases, J lost 5 bases, and 10 bases lay in between. Germline V gives CDR1 SGHAT, CDR2 FQNNGV. The CDR3 sequence: CASSLERVAYGYTF. The CDR3 nucleotides read TGTGCCAGCAGCTTAGAAAGGGTGGCTTATGGCTACACCTTC.

The chain recombines TRBV4-2 with TRBJ2-1; possibly TRBD1 for D (6 bases). CDR1 and CDR2 (germline): LGHNA, YNFKEQ. The CDR3 sequence is 14 residues long. Deletions cut 2 bases from V and 8 bases from J, with 13 bases between. DNA for the CDR3: TGTGCCAGCAGCCAACAGTCAGGGGTCGATGAGCAGTTCTTC. This translates into CASSQQSGVDEQFF.

The chain couples TRBV4-1 to TRBJ1-1; D is perhaps TRBD1 (6 bases). The CDR3 runs 14 residues. Germline assignment: CDR1 MGHRA and CDR2 YSYEKL. V was pared by 3 bases and J by 6 bases, with 14 bases between. The CDR3 bases are TGCGCCAGCAGCCAGACAGGACCTAACTCTGAAGCTTTCTTT. Residues: CASSQTGPNSEAFF.

The table lists this clonotype with a few counts. The genes are TRBV5-1 and TRBJ2-5; TRBD1 agrees at 9 bases. V gave up 9 bases and J gave up 5 bases; unmatched junction bases: 11. There are 14 residues in the CDR3. The germline V gene has CDR1 SGHRS and CDR2 YFSETQ. The DNA of the CDR3 is TGCGCCACGCGTCACACAGGGGGCCGGGAGACCCAGTACTTC. Residues: CATRHTGGRETQYF.

This chain links TRBV29-1 with TRBJ1-3; D ambiguous. The CDR3 spans 11 residues. V was trimmed by 3 bases and J by 1 base, leaving 1 base between them. CDR1 and CDR2 from the germline V gene are SQVTM and ANQGSEA. This chain's CDR3 is CSVESGNTIYF. The CDR3, as DNA: TGCAGCGTTGAGTCTGGAAACACCATATATTTT.

The chain carries TRBV13 and TRBJ1-5; a possible D gene is TRBD1 (6 bases). Trimming shortened V by 8 bases and J by 7 bases, and 21 bases separated the two germline ends. In germline, CDR1 is PRHDT, CDR2 FYEKMQ (reference sequence). This CDR3 comprises 15 residues. This chain's CDR3 is CASGREQGGQQPQHF. The CDR3 DNA is TGTGCCAGCGGGAGAGAACAGGGAGGCCAACAGCCCCAGCATTTT.

In its sample, this clonotype was seen a few times. This chain connects TRBV7-3 to TRBJ1-6; unclear D gene. The CDR3 loop spans 13 amino acids. Germline values: CDR1 SGHTA, CDR2 FQGTGA. The ends were cut back, 5 bases at V and 5 bases at J, with 7 bases in the middle. Written as DNA, the CDR3 is TGTGCCAGCAGCCTCCTCCATAATTCACCCCTCCACTTT. It specifies CASSLLHNSPLHF.

The chain is built from TRBV20-1 and TRBJ2-5; D possibly matches TRBD1 or TRBD2 (6 bases each). CDR3 size: 15 residues. V shed 5 bases and J shed 3 bases, with 19 bases lying between them. Germline V CDR1 and CDR2: DFQATT, SNEGSKA (reference sequence). This chain's CDR3 is CSAALPGGLKETQYF. The DNA of the CDR3 is TGCAGTGCTGCCCTGCCCGGGGGCTTAAAAGAGACCCAGTACTTC.

Details on this clonotype: The final CDR3 position lacks the conserved phenylalanine or tryptophan, pointing to a likely read error. V gene TRBV28 combines with J gene TRBJ2-2, with D uncertain. V lost 10 bases to trimming and J lost 3 bases, with 9 bases between them. Germline loops: CDR1 MDHEN, CDR2 SYDVKM. The CDR3 covers 12 residues. The CDR3 is CATGVDTGELFL. Written as DNA, the CDR3 is TGTGCCACTGGAGTCGACACCGGGGAGCTGTTTCTT.

There are a few counts of this clonotype. V and J are TRBV12-3 or TRBV12-4 and TRBJ2-7, with 11 bases fitting TRBD1. The V segment lost 6 bases and the J segment 6 bases; nucleotides outside the gene matches: 4. The CDR3 runs 13 residues. CDR3 sequence reads: CASRDRGRFEQYF. The CDR3 DNA reads TGTGCCAGCAGGGACAGGGGGCGATTCGAGCAGTACTTC.

CDR3 nucleotides: TGTGCCAGCAGAAAAGGACAGGACCGAGAAGCTTTCTTT. Its protein is CASRKGQDREAFF. The V call is TRBV11-1, the J call TRBJ1-1; TRBD1 matches at 7 bases. Germline V gives CDR1 SGHAT, CDR2 FQDESV (reference sequence). CDR3 length: 13 residues. Trimming cost V 6 bases and J 8 bases; bases outside gene matches: 9.

This sequence joins TRBV10-1 and TRBJ1-4, with unresolved D. The length of the CDR3 is 13 residues. V gave up 0 bases and J gave up 8 bases, with 7 bases separating them. The germline CDR1 and CDR2 sequences are WNHNN and SYGVQD (reference sequence). CDR3 sequence: CASSESLLEKLFF. Here the CDR3 DNA reads TGCGCCAGCAGTGAGTCTCTATTGGAAAAACTGTTTTTT.